This T cell receptor (beta chain) appears in the sequencing data of a study of Ad26.COV2.S vaccination and SARS-CoV-2 variants (TCRdb year 2021). Regarding the research as a whole: Vaccine-arm donors came from COV1001, a multicentre, randomized, double-blind, placebo-controlled phase I-IIa trial of Ad26.COV2.S in healthy adults. Trial participants were randomized into five groups of five: low-dose or high-dose Ad26.COV2.S given once or twice, or placebo on both occasions. A total of approximately 30 samples were included in the TCR-sequenced set, comprising roughly 20 Ad26.COV2.S vaccine recipients, 5 placebo recipients and 8 SARS-CoV-2 convalescent individuals. Dosing of Ad26.COV2.S was intramuscular, at either 5x10^10 or 1x10^11 viral particles, delivered as one shot or as two shots spaced 56 days apart. Investigators remained blinded to trial group allocation during experiments and outcome assessment. The specificity and breadth of SARS-CoV-2-reactive T cell receptors after Ad26.COV2.S vaccination were assessed by TCRbeta repertoire sequencing. Study-level results and caveats: Higher spike-specific TCR breadth was observed in Ad26.COV2.S recipients than in placebo recipients (P = 0.0014). The authors noted that total T cell responses may have been underestimated by the TCR breadth and depth analyses. Vaccine and placebo recipients had similar non-spike TCR breadth, a finding consistent with the vaccine containing only spike. The study was not powered to compare responses between vaccine doses or regimens. After vaccination, spike-specific CD8+ and CD4+ T cell responses were reported to show substantial breadth.

The immunoSEQ Assay was the method used to sequence TCRbeta CDR3 regions. After extraction, genomic DNA underwent amplification by bias-controlled multiplex PCR, followed by high-throughput sequencing. As for the original processing: To quantify the absolute abundance of every unique TCRbeta CDR3 region, sequences were collapsed and filtered. T cell fraction was estimated by normalizing TCRbeta template counts to usable DNA, with usable DNA measured through amplification of reference genes found in all nucleated cells. Repertoire TCRs were annotated as SARS-CoV-2-specific when V gene, CDR3 amino acid sequence and J gene were exactly matched to a known reactive TCR set. The reference SARS-CoV-2 TCR set was obtained from MIRA and was filtered for enrichment in COVID-19-positive ImmuneCODE repertoires, whereby public or cross-reactive TCRs were removed. Based on the MIRA antigens, annotated TCRs were further analysed at the level of specific ORF or position within ORF. Breadth was defined as the number of annotated unique rearrangements divided by the total number of unique productive rearrangements, and depth was defined as the summed frequency of the annotated unique rearrangements. Two-sided Wilcoxon rank-sum tests were applied when comparing TCR breadth between groups. TCRdb re-hosts the immuneACCESS table, in-frame sequences only. Its copies lack some clones; in the studies checked, an unresolved V gene accounts for under half of them, and the cause for the rest is not known. Clone size and the V and J calls come from that table; the DNA yielded D and trimming. This sample has approximately 340,000 clones in its table, and more than 75% of those were observed once. The ten largest account for around 3% of the sample.

Concerning this clone itself: Its target antigen remains unknown. Qualities for individual bases were not recorded, and no much larger clone is one base off.

The sample's treatment or condition label, in plain terms: 19 received Ad26.COV2.S at low or high dose, single or two shots; several received placebo; per-sample allocation not given. For vaccine and placebo recipients, repertoires were sequenced using samples collected on day 63 after the first injection. Between 29 July and 7 August 2020, Cohort 1b enrolled 20 to 30 adults aged 18-55 years at one site in Boston, USA. Ad26.COV2.S consisted of a replication-incompetent adenovirus type 26 vector by which a prefusion-stabilized SARS-CoV-2 spike protein from the original Wuhan strain was expressed. Including the terminal cysteine and phenylalanine, the CDR3 comprises 13 residues. Of all the DNA, just the CDR3 is kept, 39 bases in frame from base 1. CDR1 and CDR2 are read off the germline V gene as MNHEY and SVGAGI. V is pared back by 2 bases and J by 6 bases, with 10 bases lying between the germline termini.

The sequence joins TRBV6-5 to TRBJ1-2; the best D guess is TRBD1, with 5 bases matching. The sequence came from a person between 18 and 65 years old who received the Ad26.COV2.S COVID-19 vaccine or a placebo. The starting material was peripheral blood, obtained in a trial of Ad26.COV2.S vaccine versus placebo. In nucleotide form, the sequence is TGTGCCAGCAGTTACGAATGGGGCGATGGCTACACCTTC. Its coded protein is CASSYEWGDGYTF.